This T cell receptor beta chain was identified during a study of blood T cell repertoires in COVID-19. Overall study: PBMCs, B-cell-depleted T cells, or T cells were the source of the cDNA or gDNA that made up the material.

Authors' analysis steps: Amplification of reference gene primers provided the estimated nucleated cell counts. Repertoires were generated with immunoSEQ multiplex PCR, while TCRdb's copy carries only in-frame clones and drops some. V, J and clone size are taken as reported in that table, and D and trimming were inferred from the DNA itself. The table shows more than 60,000 clones, with around 80% occurring only once. Germline loops: CDR1 LGHDT, CDR2 YNNKEL (reference sequence). Trimming took off 6 bases at V and 3 bases at J, with 12 bases between the two ends. The CDR3 has 13 residues. This clonotype was sampled from a woman older than 75 with acute or convalescent COVID-19. The sequencing input was peripheral blood. The J gene is TRBJ2-7, the V gene TRBV3-1 (or the pseudogene TRBV3-2); tentative D call: TRBD2 (5 bases). The CDR3 nucleotides read TGTGCCAGCAGGGGAGTAGCGTACTACGAGCAGTACTTC. Amino acid sequence: CASRGVAYYEQYF.